These 15 T cell receptor beta chains came from one sample sequenced in a study of CD8+CD57+ T cells in acquired aplastic anemia. Profiling of TCR beta VDJ combinations and CDR3 sequences used genomic DNA as template. TCRdb used MiXCR to reprocess the reads, holding one entry per CDR3 protein. This table holds 350,000 to 450,000 distinct CDR3 sequences, 55% to 75% found once. Sequencing input: sorted CD4+, CD8+, or CD8+CD57+ T cells (not recorded which) from PBMCs. The source of these receptors is a human donor in good health, serving as a control.

This clonotype was seen ten or more times. The chain couples TRBV19 to TRBJ2-3; 13 nucleotides align to TRBD2. The junction had 6 bases not matched to a gene; V was cut back by 3 bases and J by 0 bases. The V gene's germline CDR1 is LNHDA and CDR2 SQIVND (reference sequence). This CDR3 comprises 18 residues. The CDR3 nucleotides read TGTGCCAGTAGTATTCGAGGACTAGCGGGGGCTAGCACAGATACGCAGTATTTT. Its translation is CASSIRGLAGASTDTQYF.

Notes on this clonotype: As the CDR3 is not closed by the conserved phenylalanine or tryptophan, this likely results from a read error. The DNA is left out, because the CDR3 cannot be placed on it with certainty; the CDR3 is given as TCRdb lists it. V gene TRBV2 combines with J gene TRBJ2-7; TRBD1 is the table's D call and was not checked against the DNA. The CDR3 contains 14 residues when both ends are counted. Germline lookup yields CDR1 SNHLY and CDR2 FYNNEI. CDR3 sequence: CASSQGFGSYQHHY.

Details on this clonotype: Mismatch with germline at one junction end may stem from a read error. This chain uses TRBV5-1 with TRBJ2-7; the match to TRBD2 covers 9 bases. The CDR3 contains 24 residues. CDR1 and CDR2 from the germline V gene are SGHRS and YFSETQ. CDR3 residues: CASSLSLGTDRDPTSGRNGRQQHF. As DNA, the CDR3 is TGCGCCAGCAGCCTCTCCCTCGGCACTGATAGAGATCCGACTAGCGGCCGCAATGGGCGTCAGCAGCACTTC.

This clonotype appeared many times. This chain uses TRBV4-2 with TRBJ1-1; 10 bases match TRBD1. Germline-derived CDR1 and CDR2 are LGHNA and YNFKEQ. The CDR3 loop spans 16 amino acids. Trimming took 4 bases from V and 4 from J; bases not matched to a gene: 9. The DNA for the CDR3 is TGTGCCAGCAGCCGGTTGCCGGGACAGGGGTTCACTGAAGCTTTCTTT. Residues: CASSRLPGQGFTEAFF.

This clonotype was detected ten times or more. The junction differs from germline at one of its ends, possibly a read error. The V and J genes are TRBV5-1 and TRBJ1-2; D not certain. This CDR3 region has 13 residues. Looked up from germline, CDR1 is SGHRS and CDR2 is YFSETQ. The CDR3 DNA reads as TGCGCCAGCAGCTTGGTGGTAGGGTATGGCCACACCTTC. It yields the protein CASSLVVGYGHTF.

This chain connects TRBV7-8 to TRBJ2-2, with a weak D call TRBD1 (6 bases). The CDR3 is 16 amino acids. Germline CDR1 is SGHVS and CDR2 is FQNEAQ. Between the trimmed V and J ends, which lost 6 bases and 3 bases, there was a span of 17 bases. The CDR3: CASSVGQYGYTGELFF. The CDR3 region has the DNA TGTGCCAGCAGTGTCGGACAGTATGGCTACACCGGGGAGCTGTTTTTT.

This sequence joins TRBV7-2 and TRBJ1-2; tentatively, D is TRBD1 (5 bases). The V and J ends lost 5 bases and 1 base respectively, with 17 bases between them. This CDR3 is built from 16 residues. CDR1 SGHTA and CDR2 FQGNSA come from the germline V gene. The CDR3 sequence: CASSQAGTHLNYGYTF. In nucleotides, the CDR3 is TGTGCCAGCAGCCAGGCAGGGACCCACCTTAACTATGGCTACACCTTC.

V gene TRBV5-1 combines with J gene TRBJ2-7; maybe TRBD2 (5 bases). The CDR3 length is 14 residues. Trimming removed 4 bases from V and 6 bases from J, with 17 bases in between. Looked up from germline, CDR1 is SGHRS and CDR2 is YFSETQ. CDR3 nucleotides: TGCGCCAGCAGCCAACCGTCTCAAAGCGGCGAGCAGTACTTC. This translates into CASSQPSQSGEQYF. The complete variable domain, with remaining parts taken from reference TRBV5-1 and TRBJ2-7, reads KAGVTQTPRYLIKTRGQQVTLSCSPISGHRSVSWYQQTPGQGLQFLFEYFSETQRNKGNFPGRFSGRQFSNSRSEMNVSTLELGDSALYLCASSQPSQSGEQYFGPGTRLTVT.

The chain joins TRBV12-3 or TRBV12-4 to TRBJ1-4; D is perhaps TRBD1 (5 bases). V shed 6 bases and J shed 4 bases, with 12 bases lying between them. The CDR3 consists of 14 residues. CDR3 nucleotides: TGTGCCAGCAGGGAGAGGGGAGATAATGAAAAACTGTTTTTT. Translation gives CASRERGDNEKLFF.

This clonotype was seen many times. The chain uses TRBV5-4 and TRBJ2-1; the match to TRBD2 covers 8 bases. The V gene's germline CDR1 is SGHNT and CDR2 YYREEE (reference sequence). The CDR3 covers 16 residues. V trimming: 4 bases; J trimming: 0 bases; junction bases outside the gene matches: 6. CDR3 loop: CASSHSSGGSYNEQFF. For the CDR3, the DNA is TGTGCCAGCAGCCACTCGAGCGGGGGCTCCTACAATGAGCAGTTCTTC. The full variable domain, completed using reference TRBV5-4 and TRBJ2-1, is ETGVTQSPTHLIKTRGQQVTLRCSSQSGHNTVSWYQQALGQGPQFIFQYYREEENGRGNFPPRFSGLQFPNYSSELNVNALELDDSALYLCASSHSSGGSYNEQFFGPGTRLTVL.

Comment on this clonotype: One end of the junction is discordant with germline, which a read error may explain. The V gene is TRBV13, the J gene TRBJ2-7, with 7 bases fitting TRBD1. CDR1 and CDR2 (germline): PRHDT, FYEKMQ (reference sequence). CDR3 size: 14 residues. The CDR3 nucleotides read TGCGCCAGCAGCTTGTGGGACAGAACCTACGAGCAGTACTTC. It yields the protein CASSLWDRTYEQYF.

The genes are TRBV20-1 and TRBJ2-1; 14 bases are shared with TRBD2. Per the germline V gene, CDR1 is DFQATT and CDR2 is SNEGSKA (reference sequence). Unmatched junction bases numbered 2, after V lost 3 bases and J lost 4 bases. The CDR3 has 15 amino acids. CDR3 loop: CSARGLAGVYNEQFF. CDR3 in DNA: TGCAGTGCTAGGGGACTAGCGGGAGTATACAATGAGCAGTTCTTC.

With respect to this clonotype: The junction departs from germline at one end; a sequencing error may be responsible. V gene TRBV7-2 combines with J gene TRBJ1-3, with D perhaps TRBD1 (6 bases). Germline V gene data show CDR1 as SGHTA and CDR2 as FQGNSA. This CDR3 contains 16 residues. For the CDR3, the DNA is TGTGCCAGCAGCCTTGCGGCTGGGGGGGGTGGGGACACGATATATTTT. Protein product: CASSLAAGGGGDTIYF.

V usage is TRBV20-1 and J usage is TRBJ1-6; D unresolved. The CDR3 totals 14 residues. In germline, CDR1 is DFQATT, CDR2 SNEGSKA (reference sequence). V lost 6 bases to trimming and J lost 12 bases, with 21 bases between them. DNA of the CDR3: TGCAGTGCCTACCGGGCCCCCTCCTACGAACCCCTCCACTTT. Amino acids: CSAYRAPSYEPLHF.

The chain is built from TRBV12-3 or TRBV12-4 and TRBJ2-7; 13 nucleotides align to TRBD2. With V trimmed by 4 bases and J by 9 bases, 9 bases remained unmatched. The CDR3 runs to 15 residues. Here the CDR3 reads CASSSGLAGTVGQYF. The DNA of the CDR3 is TGTGCCAGCAGTTCGGGACTAGCGGGGACCGTCGGGCAGTACTTC.